Following are 17 T cell receptor beta chains from one sample sequenced in a study of beta chain features in type 1 diabetes (dated by TCRdb to about 2018). The library was made by the immunoSEQ multiplex PCR assay. The entire isolated RNA was reverse transcribed using the High Capacity cDNA Reverse Transcription Kit, and thus expressed TCRB transcripts were sequenced. This immuneACCESS table, as held by TCRdb, lists in-frame sequences with V and J called but not all clones. Of the missing ones, under half trace to an unresolved V gene in checked studies; the others have no known cause. The sample has a few hundred thousand clones on record, around 13% of them singletons. The ten top clones hold 0.017% of the sample. The specimen sequenced was naive CD4+ T cells from blood. Reading the label with the study, this specimen's cell subset or site is: true naive CD4+ T cells. The receptor set was obtained from a man aged 18 to 35 in good health.

V and J are TRBV18 and TRBJ1-1, with a possible D match to TRBD1 (6 bases). Germline V CDR1 and CDR2: KGHSH, LQKENI. The CDR3 extends over 15 amino acids. V shed 3 bases and J shed 3 bases, with 14 bases lying between them. CDR3 coding DNA: TGTGCCAGCTCACCTCGACAGGCGGGGGACACTGAAGCTTTCTTT. Encoded protein: CASSPRQAGDTEAFF.

This rearrangement joins TRBV25-1 to TRBJ2-4; TRBD2 might be the D (6 bases). This CDR3 has 15 amino acids. CDR1 is MGHDK, CDR2 SYGVNS, per germline. Trimming took 0 bases from V and 6 from J, leaving 12 bases between them. The CDR3 sequence: CASSEYYQGGNIQYF. The CDR3 nucleotides are TGTGCCAGCAGTGAATATTACCAGGGAGGAAACATTCAGTACTTC.

Note on this clone: Other nucleotide sequences from this sample produce the same CDR3. The chain carries TRBV30 and TRBJ1-2, with D hard to call. This CDR3 spans 12 amino acids. CDR1 and CDR2 from the germline V gene are GTSNPN and SVGIG (reference sequence). V was clipped by 3 bases and J by 3 bases, with 8 bases between them. In nucleotides, the CDR3 is TGTGCCTGGAGCCCCGGGGACTATGGCTACACCTTC. It specifies CAWSPGDYGYTF.

V is TRBV27 and J is TRBJ2-1; TRBD1 aligns across 7 bases. Germline V CDR1 and CDR2: MNHEY, SMNVEV (reference sequence). The CDR3 length is 15 residues. V gave up 3 bases and J gave up 0 bases; unmatched junction bases: 2. The CDR3 loop reads CASSFDRDSYNEQFF. The CDR3 DNA is TGTGCCAGCAGTTTTGACAGGGACTCCTACAATGAGCAGTTCTTC.

This clone turned up a few times. The chain combines TRBV7-9 with TRBJ1-1; the match to TRBD1 covers 7 bases. Germline CDR1 is SEHNR and CDR2 is FQNEAQ (reference sequence). The junction had 3 bases not matched to a gene; V was cut back by 5 bases and J by 3 bases. The CDR3 has 13 residues. The CDR3: CASSKQGYTEAFF. CDR3 DNA sequence: TGTGCCAGCAGCAAACAGGGGTACACTGAAGCTTTCTTT.

This clone was seen only a few times. The V and J genes are TRBV6-5 and TRBJ2-7; 7 bases are a match to TRBD2. The CDR3 runs to 14 residues. Germline V lookup: CDR1 MNHEY, CDR2 SVGAGI. The V and J ends lost 6 bases and 2 bases, in that order; junction bases with no gene match: 7. CDR3 residues: CASREAGTTYEQYF. Written as DNA, the CDR3 is TGTGCCAGCAGAGAAGCCGGGACTACCTACGAGCAGTACTTC.

This chain uses TRBV30 with TRBJ1-2, with D uncertain. This CDR3 is 13 amino acids long. V shed 3 bases and J shed 8 bases, with 16 bases lying between them. Germline V CDR1 and CDR2: GTSNPN, SVGIG (reference sequence). The CDR3 DNA reads TGTGCCTGGAGCAATCCGACAACGGGGGGCTACACCTTC. This sequence encodes CAWSNPTTGGYTF.

This clone was seen more than once but under ten times. The chain uses TRBV7-2 and TRBJ1-1; possibly TRBD1 for D (5 bases). This CDR3 region has 14 residues. The V end lost 3 bases, the J end lost 0 bases, and 8 bases lay between the germline ends. Germline values: CDR1 SGHTA, CDR2 FQGNSA. The CDR3 sequence is CASSFRAMNTEAFF. The CDR3 coding sequence is TGTGCCAGCAGCTTCAGGGCTATGAACACTGAAGCTTTCTTT. The whole variable domain, remainder taken from reference TRBV7-2 and TRBJ1-1, is GAGVSQSPSNKVTEKGKDVELRCDPISGHTALYWYRQSLGQGLEFLIYFQGNSAPDKSGLPSDRFSAERTGGSVSTLTIQRTQQEDSAVYLCASSFRAMNTEAFFGQGTRLTVV.

This clone was picked up a small number of times. The CDR3 protein is CAWDRNNQPQHF. CDR3 DNA sequence: TGTGCCTGGGACAGAAACAATCAGCCCCAGCATTTT. J is TRBJ1-5 and V is TRBV30, with TRBD1 as a possible D gene (5 bases). V lost 5 bases to trimming and J lost 3 bases, with 8 bases between them. Germline CDR1 GTSNPN, CDR2 SVGIG (reference sequence). CDR3 size: 12 residues.

The J gene is TRBJ2-1, the V gene TRBV6-1; possible D gene TRBD2, 5 bases. The CDR3 extends over 16 amino acids. From germline, CDR1 is MNHNS and CDR2 SASEGT. Between the trimmed V and J ends, which lost 4 bases and 3 bases, there was a span of 16 bases. The CDR3 spells CASSGAGKTNYNEQFF. The CDR3 region has the DNA TGTGCCAGCAGTGGGGCTGGGAAGACTAACTACAATGAGCAGTTCTTC.

This clone was detected ten times or more. This chain uses TRBV2 with TRBJ2-6; 7 bases map to TRBD1. CDR1 and CDR2 from the germline V gene are SNHLY and FYNNEI. The V segment lost 4 bases and the J segment 3 bases; nucleotides outside the gene matches: 3. The CDR3 has 15 residues. CDR3 sequence reads: CASSVGQLGANVLTF. DNA of the CDR3: TGTGCCAGCAGTGTGGGACAGCTTGGGGCCAACGTCCTGACTTTC. Full variable domain (remainder filled in from reference TRBV2 and TRBJ2-6): EPEVTQTPSHQVTQMGQEVILRCVPISNHLYFYWYRQILGQKVEFLVSFYNNEISEKSEIFDDQFSVERPDGSNFTLKIRSTKLEDSAMYFCASSVGQLGANVLTFGAGSRLTVL.

This chain connects TRBV7-2 to TRBJ2-3; a weak D match, TRBD2 (7 bases). This CDR3 contains 14 residues. Trimming cost V 5 bases and J 4 bases, with 13 bases left between them. Germline V lookup: CDR1 SGHTA, CDR2 FQGNSA. The CDR3 spells CASSPPGGADTQYF. The CDR3 region has the DNA TGTGCCAGCAGCCCGCCGGGGGGCGCAGATACGCAGTATTTT.

This clone has a handful of counts. This chain links TRBV18 with TRBJ1-5, with TRBD1 matching 9 bases. CDR3 size: 14 residues. J lost 3 bases, V lost 5 bases, and 2 bases had no gene match. Germline CDR1 is KGHSH and CDR2 is LQKENI. CDR3 sequence (DNA): TGTGCCAGCTCAGGGACAGGGAACAATCAGCCCCAGCATTTT. Its protein is CASSGTGNNQPQHF.

This clone occurred a few times. V usage is TRBV6-6 and J usage is TRBJ2-3; D gene unclear. Trimming took off 7 bases at V and 1 base at J, with 15 bases between the two ends. The CDR3 spans 15 residues. The germline V gene encodes CDR1 MNHNY and CDR2 SVGAGI (reference sequence). This CDR3 reads CASTGRRGRTDTQYF. The CDR3 nucleotides read TGTGCCAGCACTGGGCGCCGTGGGCGCACAGATACGCAGTATTTT.

The table lists this clone with a few counts. This chain connects TRBV5-4 to TRBJ1-2; 9 bases fit TRBD1. This CDR3 spans 15 amino acids. CDR1 and CDR2 from the germline V gene are SGHNT and YYREEE (reference sequence). V lost 4 bases and J lost 2; bases outside the gene matches: 6. The CDR3 spells CASSLWTGANYGYTF. The CDR3 coding sequence is TGTGCCAGCAGCCTATGGACAGGGGCCAACTATGGCTACACCTTC.

This clone was counted at least ten times. V gene TRBV29-1 combines with J gene TRBJ2-3, with D hard to call. Germline V gives CDR1 SQVTM, CDR2 ANQGSEA. This CDR3 is 12 amino acids long. V lost 0 bases and J 5 bases, leaving 6 bases between the germline ends. In DNA form, the CDR3 reads TGCAGCGTTGAAGATCTAGGAGATACGCAGTATTTT. This codes for CSVEDLGDTQYF.

J is TRBJ2-3 and V is TRBV7-2; 7 bases are a match to TRBD2. The CDR3 covers 14 residues. J was trimmed by 2 bases and V by 5 bases; bases with no gene match: 4. Germline V gene lookup returns CDR1 SGHTA and CDR2 FQGNSA. CDR3 sequence reads: CASSQRGDTDTQYF. Written as DNA, the CDR3 is TGTGCCAGCAGCCAACGGGGGGACACAGATACGCAGTATTTT.